The 19 T cell receptor beta chains in this list originate from one sample, sequenced in a study of blood T cells in healthy people across ages. Through a sample-barcoded 5' primer and a J-beta primer mix, a second PCR was run for roughly 6 to 12 cycles. A single record per CDR3 protein comes from TCRdb applying MiXCR to the 5' RACE reads. The sample lists more than 1.4 million distinct CDR3 sequences, roughly 45% occurring once. Sequenced sample: blood. Source of these receptors: a woman between 18 and 29 years old in good health.

This rearrangement joins TRBV6-2 or TRBV6-3 to TRBJ2-7; D may be TRBD2 (5 bases). V lost 2 bases, J lost 6 bases, and 14 bases lay in between. There are 14 residues in the CDR3. CDR1 MNHEY and CDR2 SVGEGT come from the germline V gene. The CDR3 spells CASSYPSEGGEQYF. CDR3 bases: TGTGCCAGCAGTTACCCATCTGAGGGCGGCGAGCAGTACTTC.

The table lists this clonotype with a few counts. This chain links TRBV6-4 with TRBJ1-2; unclear D gene. The CDR3 spans 15 residues. V dropped 0 bases and J dropped 5 bases, with 13 bases sitting between them. From germline, CDR1 is MRHNA and CDR2 SNTAGT. The CDR3 DNA sequence: TGTGCCAGCAGTGACTCCATGGGAGCGGGGTATGGCTACACCTTC. It encodes CASSDSMGAGYGYTF.

This clonotype was detected once. V is TRBV7-9 and J is TRBJ2-7; D unclear. Germline loops: CDR1 SEHNR, CDR2 FQNEAQ (reference sequence). The CDR3 is 14 amino acids. V was trimmed by 2 bases and J by 6 bases, leaving 14 bases between them. CDR3 protein: CASSLTAPSGEQYF. In DNA form, the CDR3 reads TGTGCCAGCAGCTTAACAGCCCCAAGTGGCGAGCAGTACTTC.

This clonotype was picked up a small number of times. The J gene is TRBJ2-1, the V gene TRBV9; 16 bases map to TRBD2. This CDR3 contains 17 residues. Germline V gene lookup returns CDR1 SGDLS and CDR2 YYNGEE. Trimming cost V 3 bases and J 5 bases; bases outside gene matches: 5. The CDR3 nucleotides are TGTGCCAGCAGCGCTCCGGGACTAGCGGGGGGGAACAATGAGCAGTTCTTC. Translation gives CASSAPGLAGGNNEQFF.

This chain links TRBV6-2 or TRBV6-3 with TRBJ2-3; 8 bases line up with TRBD2. The CDR3 has 13 residues. Unmatched junction bases numbered 7, after V lost 5 bases and J lost 9 bases. Germline V gene lookup returns CDR1 MNHEY and CDR2 SVGEGT. The CDR3 sequence: CASSPLSGTTQYF. The CDR3 nucleotides are TGTGCCAGCAGTCCGCTTAGCGGGACGACGCAGTATTTT.

This sequence joins TRBV6-2 or TRBV6-3 and TRBJ2-4, with D perhaps TRBD1 (5 bases). Trimming removed 6 bases from V and 3 bases from J, with 15 bases in between. CDR3 length: 15 amino acids. Germline V gene lookup returns CDR1 MNHEY and CDR2 SVGEGT. The CDR3: CASSEDSRFKNIQYF. DNA for the CDR3: TGTGCCAGCAGCGAAGACAGTCGATTCAAAAACATTCAGTACTTC.

V usage is TRBV20-1 and J usage is TRBJ2-7; 15 nucleotides align to TRBD2. CDR1 is DFQATT, CDR2 SNEGSKA, per germline (reference sequence). The CDR3 has 16 amino acids. Losses at the gene ends were 3 bases for V and 0 bases for J; bases not matched to a gene: 3. CDR3 sequence: CSASGTSGRSSYEQYF. DNA of the CDR3: TGCAGTGCTAGTGGGACTAGCGGGAGGAGCTCCTACGAGCAGTACTTC.

V and J are TRBV7-9 and TRBJ2-3; TRBD2 aligns across 7 bases. The CDR3 contains 13 residues. V lost 11 bases, J lost 2 bases, and 7 bases stayed unmatched. The germline CDR1 and CDR2 sequences are SEHNR and FQNEAQ (reference sequence). CDR3 protein: CAGEGYSTDTQYF. As DNA, the CDR3 is TGTGCCGGGGAGGGTTACTCCACAGATACGCAGTATTTT.

This chain connects TRBV3-1 to TRBJ2-7; no clear D gene. V lost 1 base and J lost 1, with 11 bases in between. The CDR3 has 15 amino acids. Germline-derived CDR1 and CDR2 are LGHDT and YNNKEL (reference sequence). CDR3 DNA sequence: TGTGCCAGCAGCCAAGGACGACAACCTTCCTACGAGCAGTACTTC. Protein: CASSQGRQPSYEQYF.

The chain employs TRBV27 and TRBJ2-1; the match to TRBD2 covers 7 bases. This CDR3 comprises 13 residues. CDR1 and CDR2 from the germline V gene are MNHEY and SMNVEV (reference sequence). DNA of the CDR3: TGTGTCGGCAGTTGGACTAGCTACAATGAGCAGTTCTTC. Translating gives CVGSWTSYNEQFF.

This clonotype was picked up a small number of times. The chain links TRBV6-5 to TRBJ2-1; D perhaps matches TRBD2 (5 bases). Germline V CDR1 and CDR2: MNHEY, SVGAGI. The length of the CDR3 is 14 residues. The V gene lost 6 bases and the J gene lost 4 bases, with 13 bases spanning the gap. The CDR3: CASSYQADYNEQFF. The CDR3 DNA follows: TGTGCCAGCAGCTACCAAGCGGATTACAATGAGCAGTTCTTC.

Details on this clonotype: The junction and the germline gene differ at one end; a read error may be behind it. V gene TRBV14 combines with J gene TRBJ2-1, with 13 bases that match TRBD2. The CDR3 covers 18 residues. From germline, CDR1 is SGHDN and CDR2 FVKESK. In nucleotides, the CDR3 is TGTGCCAGCAGCGGAAGCGGGACTAGCGGGGACTCCGACAATGAGCAGTTCTTC. Translated: CASSGSGTSGDSDNEQFF.

This chain links TRBV5-1 with TRBJ1-2, with TRBD1 as a possible D gene (5 bases). Deletions cut 4 bases from V and 1 base from J, with 17 bases between. The CDR3 is made up of 16 amino acids. CDR1 is SGHRS, CDR2 YFSETQ, per germline. CDR3 protein: CASSSRESSINYGYTF. The CDR3 nucleotides are TGCGCCAGCAGCAGCAGGGAGAGTTCAATTAACTATGGCTACACCTTC. The full variable domain, in which reference TRBV5-1 and TRBJ1-2 provide the parts outside the CDR3, is KAGVTQTPRYLIKTRGQQVTLSCSPISGHRSVSWYQQTPGQGLQFLFEYFSETQRNKGNFPGRFSGRQFSNSRSEMNVSTLELGDSALYLCASSSRESSINYGYTFGSGTRLTVV.

The rearrangement joins TRBV10-3 to TRBJ2-1; unclear D gene. V lost 3 bases, J lost 5 bases, and 5 bases lay in between. Germline V lookup: CDR1 ENHRY, CDR2 SYGVKD. The CDR3 covers 12 residues. The DNA of the CDR3 is TGTGCCATCAGTGACACGAACAATGAGCAGTTCTTC. Encoded protein: CAISDTNNEQFF.

This clonotype was seen more than once but under ten times. The gene calls are TRBV5-5 and TRBJ2-3, with D uncertain. Looked up from germline, CDR1 is SGHKS and CDR2 is YYEKEE (reference sequence). V lost 4 bases, J lost 4 bases, and 10 bases lay in between. The length of the CDR3 is 13 residues. CDR3 DNA sequence: TGTGCCAGCAGCCGCCAAGCTTCAGATACGCAGTATTTT. This codes for CASSRQASDTQYF.

The V call is TRBV7-8, the J call TRBJ2-2; TRBD1 agrees at 8 bases. Germline V lookup: CDR1 SGHVS, CDR2 FQNEAQ. CDR3 length equals 16 residues. V gave up 5 bases and J gave up 3 bases; unmatched junction bases: 8. CDR3 DNA: TGTGCCAGCAGCCCGAGCAGGGGGCGCGACACCGGGGAGCTGTTTTTT. Translating it yields CASSPSRGRDTGELFF.

This clonotype has only one observation. The CDR3 DNA reads as TGCAGTGCTAGTCCGGACAGGGATAATCAGCCCCAGCATTTT. Its translation is CSASPDRDNQPQHF. The chain is built from TRBV20-1 and TRBJ1-5; 8 positions match TRBD1. The CDR3 runs 14 residues. Trimming cost V 3 bases and J 4 bases; bases outside gene matches: 5. Germline CDR1 and CDR2: DFQATT and SNEGSKA (reference sequence).

The chain joins TRBV5-1 to TRBJ2-2, with 11 bases matching TRBD2. Per germline, CDR1 SGHRS and CDR2 YFSETQ. The CDR3 extends over 16 amino acids. V lost 5 bases and J lost 2; bases outside the gene matches: 5. The CDR3 sequence: CASRDSGRANTGELFF. The CDR3 DNA sequence: TGCGCCAGCAGAGATAGCGGGAGGGCCAACACCGGGGAGCTGTTTTTT.

The rearrangement uses TRBV14 and TRBJ2-7; tentative D call: TRBD1 (6 bases). CDR3 size: 14 residues. Trimming shortened V by 5 bases and J by 4 bases, and 15 bases separated the two germline ends. Germline values: CDR1 SGHDN, CDR2 FVKESK. This CDR3 reads CASSNPGASYEQYF. CDR3 bases: TGTGCCAGCAGCAACCCAGGGGCTTCATACGAGCAGTACTTC.